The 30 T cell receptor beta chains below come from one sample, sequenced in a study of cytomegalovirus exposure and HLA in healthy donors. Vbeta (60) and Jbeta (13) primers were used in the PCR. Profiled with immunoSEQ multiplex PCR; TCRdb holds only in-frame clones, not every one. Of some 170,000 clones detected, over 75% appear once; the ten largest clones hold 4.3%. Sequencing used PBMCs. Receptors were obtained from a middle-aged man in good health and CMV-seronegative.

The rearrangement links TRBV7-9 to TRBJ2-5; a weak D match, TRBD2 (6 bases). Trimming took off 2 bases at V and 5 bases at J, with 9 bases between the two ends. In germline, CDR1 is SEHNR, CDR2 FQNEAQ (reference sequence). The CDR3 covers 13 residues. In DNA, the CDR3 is TGTGCCAGCAGCTTACCCAGCGGGGAGACCCAGTACTTC. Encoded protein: CASSLPSGETQYF.

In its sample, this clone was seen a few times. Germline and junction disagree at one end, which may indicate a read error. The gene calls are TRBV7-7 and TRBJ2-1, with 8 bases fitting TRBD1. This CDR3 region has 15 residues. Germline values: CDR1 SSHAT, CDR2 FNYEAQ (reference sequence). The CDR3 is CASSLGQGALNEQFF. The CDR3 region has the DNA TGTGCTAGCAGCCTCGGACAGGGTGCCCTCAATGAGCAGTTCTTC.

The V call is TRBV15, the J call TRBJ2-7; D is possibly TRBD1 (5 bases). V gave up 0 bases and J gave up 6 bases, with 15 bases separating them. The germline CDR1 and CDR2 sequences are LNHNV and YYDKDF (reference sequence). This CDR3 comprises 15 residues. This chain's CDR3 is CATSRDNAGIGEQYF. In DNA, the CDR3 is TGTGCCACCAGCAGAGATAACGCAGGGATCGGCGAGCAGTACTTC.

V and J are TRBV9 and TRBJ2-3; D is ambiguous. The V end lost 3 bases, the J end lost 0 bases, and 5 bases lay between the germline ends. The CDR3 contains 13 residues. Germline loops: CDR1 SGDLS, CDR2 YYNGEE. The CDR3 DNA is TGTGCCAGCAGCGACTCTAGCACAGATACGCAGTATTTT. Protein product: CASSDSSTDTQYF.

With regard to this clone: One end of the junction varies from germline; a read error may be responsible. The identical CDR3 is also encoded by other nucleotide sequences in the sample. CDR3 bases: TGTGCCAGCTTACGACAGAGGAACACTGAAGCCTTCTTT. Protein: CASLRQRNTEAFF. The chain is built from TRBV18 and TRBJ1-1; D possibly corresponds to TRBD1 (5 bases). CDR1 is KGHSH and CDR2 is LQKENI in the germline V gene. The CDR3 loop spans 13 amino acids.

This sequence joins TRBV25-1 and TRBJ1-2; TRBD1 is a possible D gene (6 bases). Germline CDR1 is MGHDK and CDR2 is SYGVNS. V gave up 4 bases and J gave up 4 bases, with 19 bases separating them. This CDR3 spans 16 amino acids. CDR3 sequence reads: CASSVGEGGAGYGYTF. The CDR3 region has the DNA TGTGCCAGCAGTGTGGGCGAAGGGGGGGCCGGCTATGGCTACACCTTC.

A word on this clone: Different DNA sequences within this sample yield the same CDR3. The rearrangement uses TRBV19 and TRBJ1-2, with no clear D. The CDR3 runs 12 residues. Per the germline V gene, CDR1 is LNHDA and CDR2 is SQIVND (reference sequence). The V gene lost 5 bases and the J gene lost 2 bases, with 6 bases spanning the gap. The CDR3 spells CASSRVNYGYTF. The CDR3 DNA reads TGTGCCAGTAGTCGAGTAAACTATGGCTACACCTTC.

In nucleotides, the CDR3 is TGCAGCGTTGAAGGGCCAAGCTATGGCTACACCTTC. Residues: CSVEGPSYGYTF. This rearrangement joins TRBV29-1 to TRBJ1-2; D remains unclear. V gave up 1 base and J gave up 4 bases, with 7 bases separating them. CDR3 length equals 12 residues. Germline-derived CDR1 and CDR2 are SQVTM and ANQGSEA.

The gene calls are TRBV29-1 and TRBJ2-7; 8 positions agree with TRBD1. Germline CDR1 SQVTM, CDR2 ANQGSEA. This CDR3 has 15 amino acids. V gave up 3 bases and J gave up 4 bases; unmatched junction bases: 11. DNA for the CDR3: TGCAGCGTTGACGGAGGGGACAGGACCCCTTACGAGCAGTACTTC. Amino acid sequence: CSVDGGDRTPYEQYF.

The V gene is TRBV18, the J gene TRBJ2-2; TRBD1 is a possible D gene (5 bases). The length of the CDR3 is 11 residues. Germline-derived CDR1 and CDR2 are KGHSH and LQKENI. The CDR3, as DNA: TGTGTCACAGGCCCGGCCGGGGAGCTGTTTTTT. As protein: CVTGPAGELFF.

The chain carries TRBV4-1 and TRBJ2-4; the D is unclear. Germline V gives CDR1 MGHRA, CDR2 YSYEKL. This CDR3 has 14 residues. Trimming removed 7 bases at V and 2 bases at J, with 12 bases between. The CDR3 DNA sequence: TGCGCCAGCACCCCGGGTGTACCCAAAAACATTCAGTACTTC. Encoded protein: CASTPGVPKNIQYF.

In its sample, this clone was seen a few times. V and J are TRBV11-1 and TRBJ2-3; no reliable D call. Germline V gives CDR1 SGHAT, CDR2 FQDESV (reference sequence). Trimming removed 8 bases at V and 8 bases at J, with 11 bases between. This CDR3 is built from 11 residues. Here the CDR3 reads CASELRGTQYF. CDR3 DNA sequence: TGTGCCAGCGAATTAAGAGGTACGCAGTATTTT.

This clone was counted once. This CDR3 reads CASSLANMGQGNTIYF. In nucleotides, the CDR3 is TGTGCCAGCAGCTTAGCTAATATGGGACAAGGAAACACCATATATTTT. V usage is TRBV9 and J usage is TRBJ1-3, with a possible D match to TRBD1 (6 bases). The CDR3 has 16 residues. V dropped 4 bases and J dropped 4 bases, with 18 bases sitting between them. Germline CDR1 and CDR2: SGDLS and YYNGEE. The full variable domain, with the rest looked up from reference TRBV9 and TRBJ1-3, is DSGVTQTPKHLITATGQRVTLRCSPRSGDLSVYWYQQSLDQGLQFLIQYYNGEERAKGNILERFSAQQFPDLHSELNLSSLELGDSALYFCASSLANMGQGNTIYFGEGSWLTVV.

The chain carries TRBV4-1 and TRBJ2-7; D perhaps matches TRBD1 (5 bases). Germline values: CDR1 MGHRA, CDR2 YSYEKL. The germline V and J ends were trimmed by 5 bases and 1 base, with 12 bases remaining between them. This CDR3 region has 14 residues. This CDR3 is CASSEAGLSYEQYF. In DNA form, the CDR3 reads TGCGCCAGCAGCGAGGCAGGGTTATCCTACGAGCAGTACTTC.

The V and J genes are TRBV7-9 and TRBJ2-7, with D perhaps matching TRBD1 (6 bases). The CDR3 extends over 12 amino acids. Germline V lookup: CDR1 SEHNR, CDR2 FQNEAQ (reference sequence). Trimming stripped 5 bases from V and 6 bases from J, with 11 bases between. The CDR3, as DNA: TGTGCCAGCAGCACCCAGGGGATCGAGCAGTACTTC. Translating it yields CASSTQGIEQYF.

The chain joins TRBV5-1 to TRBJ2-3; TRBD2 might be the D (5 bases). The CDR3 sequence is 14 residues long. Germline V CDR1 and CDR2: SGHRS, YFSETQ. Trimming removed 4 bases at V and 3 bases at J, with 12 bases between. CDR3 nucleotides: TGCGCCAGCAGCCCGGCCCGGGGAACAGATACGCAGTATTTT. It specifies CASSPARGTDTQYF.

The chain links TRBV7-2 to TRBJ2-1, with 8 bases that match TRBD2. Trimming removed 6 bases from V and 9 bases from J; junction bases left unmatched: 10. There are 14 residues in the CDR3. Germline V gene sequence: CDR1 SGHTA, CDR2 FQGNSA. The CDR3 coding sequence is TGTGCCAGCAGTGTCGGGGGGGCCGGCAGTGAGCAGTTCTTC. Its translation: CASSVGGAGSEQFF. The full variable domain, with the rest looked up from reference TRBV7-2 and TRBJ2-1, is GAGVSQSPSNKVTEKGKDVELRCDPISGHTALYWYRQSLGQGLEFLIYFQGNSAPDKSGLPSDRFSAERTGGSVSTLTIQRTQQEDSAVYLCASSVGGAGSEQFFGPGTRLTVL.

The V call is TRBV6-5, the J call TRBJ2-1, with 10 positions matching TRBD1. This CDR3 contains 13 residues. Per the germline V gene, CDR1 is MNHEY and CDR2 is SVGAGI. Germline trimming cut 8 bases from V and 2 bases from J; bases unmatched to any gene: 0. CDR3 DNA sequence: TGTGCCAGCGGGACAGGGGCCTACAATGAGCAGTTCTTC. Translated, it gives CASGTGAYNEQFF.

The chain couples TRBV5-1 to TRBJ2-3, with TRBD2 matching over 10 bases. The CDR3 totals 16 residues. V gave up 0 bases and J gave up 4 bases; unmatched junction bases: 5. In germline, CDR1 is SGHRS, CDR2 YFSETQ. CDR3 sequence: CASSLAPAGGPDTQYF. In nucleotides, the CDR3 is TGCGCCAGCAGCTTGGCCCCAGCGGGGGGGCCAGATACGCAGTATTTT.

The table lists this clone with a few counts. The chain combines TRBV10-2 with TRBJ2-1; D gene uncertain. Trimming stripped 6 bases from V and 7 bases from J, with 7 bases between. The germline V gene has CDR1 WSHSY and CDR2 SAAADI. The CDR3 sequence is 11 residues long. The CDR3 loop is CASRRLNEQFF. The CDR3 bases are TGCGCCAGCAGGAGATTGAATGAGCAGTTCTTC.

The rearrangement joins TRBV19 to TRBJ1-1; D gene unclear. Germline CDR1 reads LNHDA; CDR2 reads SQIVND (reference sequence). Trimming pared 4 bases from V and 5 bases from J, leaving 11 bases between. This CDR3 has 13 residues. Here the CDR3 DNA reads TGTGCCAGTAGTACGGGCGGGCGGACTGAAGCTTTCTTT. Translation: CASSTGGRTEAFF.

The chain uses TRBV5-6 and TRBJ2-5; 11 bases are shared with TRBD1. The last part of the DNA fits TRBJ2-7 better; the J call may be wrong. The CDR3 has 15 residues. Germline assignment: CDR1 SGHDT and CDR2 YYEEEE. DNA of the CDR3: TGTGCCAGCAGCTTGGGGACAGGGGGCTTTTACGAGCAGTACTTC. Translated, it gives CASSLGTGGFYEQYF.

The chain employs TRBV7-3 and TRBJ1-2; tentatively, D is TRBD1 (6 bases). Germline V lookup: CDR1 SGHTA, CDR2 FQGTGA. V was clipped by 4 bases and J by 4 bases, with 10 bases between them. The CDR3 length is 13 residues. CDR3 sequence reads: CASSSTGIYGYTF. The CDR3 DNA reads TGTGCCAGCAGCTCCACAGGGATCTATGGCTACACCTTC.

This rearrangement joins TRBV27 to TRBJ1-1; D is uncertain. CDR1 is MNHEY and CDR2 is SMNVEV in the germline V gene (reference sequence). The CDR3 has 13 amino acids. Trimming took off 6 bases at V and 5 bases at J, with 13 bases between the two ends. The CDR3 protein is CASRAGILTEAFF. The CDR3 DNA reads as TGTGCCAGCAGGGCCGGGATCCTAACTGAAGCTTTCTTT.

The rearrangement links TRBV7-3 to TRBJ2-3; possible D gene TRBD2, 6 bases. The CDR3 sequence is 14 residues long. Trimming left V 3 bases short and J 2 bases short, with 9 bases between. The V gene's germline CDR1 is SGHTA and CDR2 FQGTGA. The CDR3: CASSFGGATDTQYF. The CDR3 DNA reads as TGTGCCAGCAGCTTCGGCGGGGCCACAGATACGCAGTATTTT.

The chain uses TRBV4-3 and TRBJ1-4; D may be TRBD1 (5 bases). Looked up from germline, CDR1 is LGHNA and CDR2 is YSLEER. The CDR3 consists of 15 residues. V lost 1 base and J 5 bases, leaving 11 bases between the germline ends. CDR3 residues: CASSQGDRRNEKLFF. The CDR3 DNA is TGCGCCAGCAGCCAAGGCGACAGAAGGAATGAAAAACTGTTTTTT.

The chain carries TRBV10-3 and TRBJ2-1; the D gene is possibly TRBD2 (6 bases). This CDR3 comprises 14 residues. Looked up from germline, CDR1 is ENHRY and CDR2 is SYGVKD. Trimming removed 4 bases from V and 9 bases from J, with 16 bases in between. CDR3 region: CAISAGGGAGEQFF. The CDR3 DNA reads TGTGCCATCAGTGCCGGAGGAGGGGCGGGTGAGCAGTTCTTC.

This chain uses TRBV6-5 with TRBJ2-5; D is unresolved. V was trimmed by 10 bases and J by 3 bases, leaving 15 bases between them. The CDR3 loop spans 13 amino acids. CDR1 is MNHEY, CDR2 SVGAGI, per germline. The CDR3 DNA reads TGTGCCACCTCGTACTCCAAAAAAGAGACCCAGTACTTC. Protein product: CATSYSKKETQYF.

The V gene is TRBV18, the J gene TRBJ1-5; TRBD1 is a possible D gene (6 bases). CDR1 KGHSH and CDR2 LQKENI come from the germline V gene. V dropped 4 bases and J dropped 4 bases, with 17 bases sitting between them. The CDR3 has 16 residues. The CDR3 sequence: CASSQNHRVGNQPQHF. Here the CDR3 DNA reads TGTGCCAGCTCACAAAACCACAGGGTAGGAAATCAGCCCCAGCATTTT.

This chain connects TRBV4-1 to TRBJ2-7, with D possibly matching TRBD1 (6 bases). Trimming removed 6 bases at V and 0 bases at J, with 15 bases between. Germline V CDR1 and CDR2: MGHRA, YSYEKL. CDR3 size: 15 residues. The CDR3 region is CASRKTGTNSYEQYF. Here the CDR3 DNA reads TGCGCCAGCAGAAAAACCGGGACAAACTCCTACGAGCAGTACTTC.